Listed below are T cell receptor beta chains from one sample, sequenced in a study of blood T cell repertoires in COVID-19. Measured with immunoSEQ multiplex PCR; TCRdb has only the in-frame clones, and not every one. The table records 150,000 to 200,000 clones, roughly 80% of them present only once. What was sequenced was peripheral blood. The receptors originated from an elderly woman with COVID-19, enrolled during active disease. CDR3s include the opening cysteine and the closing phenylalanine or tryptophan. A D gene is named only where the DNA matches it firmly. Some rows mark clone size as missing; the rest say once, few, many or name a class of expanded clone.

DNA | CDR3 | D | size | J | V
TGTGCCAGCAGTGAAGTGGTCAGGGGCTATGGCTACACCTTC | CASSEVVRGYGYTF | NA | once | TRBJ1-2 | TRBV6-1
TGTGCCAGCAGTTACTCGAGGACAGGGGAGTTCGGCAATCAGCCCCAGCATTTT | CASSYSRTGEFGNQPQHF | TRBD1 | NA | TRBJ1-5 | TRBV6-2/TRBV6-3
TGTGCTAGTGGTTCGCGTTCCGGGACAAGCGATGGCTACACCTTC | CASGSRSGTSDGYTF | NA | once | TRBJ1-2 | TRBV12-5
TGCGCCAGCAGCTTGGACGGTAGCAATCAGCCCCAGCATTTT | CASSLDGSNQPQHF | NA | once | TRBJ1-5 | TRBV5-1
TGTGCCAGCAGCTTAGAAGCGGGGGCGAATTCACCCCTCCACTTT | CASSLEAGANSPLHF | NA | once | TRBJ1-6 | TRBV7-9
TGTGCCTGGGGGACAGTTGTCTCTGGAAACACCATATATTTT | CAWGTVVSGNTIYF | TRBD1 | once | TRBJ1-3 | TRBV30
TGTGCTAGTGGTGGACTAGCTGAAACCAATGAGCAGTTCTTC | CASGGLAETNEQFF | TRBD2 | NA | TRBJ2-1 | TRBV12-5
TGTGCCAGCAGGTCAACCGGGAGAAACACTGAAGCTTTCTTT | CASRSTGRNTEAFF | NA | NA | TRBJ1-1 | TRBV7-9
TGTGCCAGCAGTCGGCGACTAGCGGGAGGGCCGGTTGAAGCCTACGAGCAGTACTTC | CASSRRLAGGPVEAYEQYF | TRBD2 | NA | TRBJ2-7 | TRBV27
TGTGCCAGCAGACAGGGAGAGGAGACCCAGTACTTC | CASRQGEETQYF | NA | NA | TRBJ2-5 | TRBV12-3/TRBV12-4
TGTGCCAGCAGCCCCCGACACACCTCTGGAAACACCATATATTTT | CASSPRHTSGNTIYF | NA | NA | TRBJ1-3 | TRBV9
TGTGCCAGCAGTTATTCGTTCGTGGACAGGGTATACGAGCAGTACTTC | CASSYSFVDRVYEQYF | TRBD1 | once | TRBJ2-7 | TRBV6-5
TGCGCCAGCAGCCAAACAACAGGGGGCGGCCAGCCCCAGCATTTT | CASSQTTGGGQPQHF | TRBD1 | NA | TRBJ1-5 | TRBV4-3
TGTGCCAGCAGCCCCCACGCGGTGAACACTGAAGCTTTCTTT | CASSPHAVNTEAFF | NA | NA | TRBJ1-1 | TRBV7-2
TGTGCCAGCAGTTACCGGCAGGGGGGAACTGGAAACACCATATATTTT | CASSYRQGGTGNTIYF | TRBD1 | NA | TRBJ1-3 | TRBV6-5
TGCGCCAGCAGCCGCGGTTCAGAGAGTCACCGTAGGTATTTT | CASSRGSESHRRYF | NA | NA | TRBJ2-3 | TRBV4-3
TGTGCCAGTAGTGCCAGGGGGACCTACGAGCAGTACTTC | CASSARGTYEQYF | TRBD1 | once | TRBJ2-7 | TRBV19
TGTGCCAGCTCACCCCAGGGAGATACGCAGTATTTT | CASSPQGDTQYF | NA | NA | TRBJ2-3 | TRBV18
TGTGCCAGTAGAATTGGACAGTCTAATGAAAAACTGTTTTTT | CASRIGQSNEKLFF | NA | NA | TRBJ1-4 | TRBV19
TGTGCCAGTAGTATGGTTAGCGGGAGAGATACGCAGTATTTT | CASSMVSGRDTQYF | TRBD2 | NA | TRBJ2-3 | TRBV19
TGTGCCAGCAGCCAAGGACAGAATAATTCACCCCTCCACTTT | CASSQGQNNSPLHF | NA | NA | TRBJ1-6 | TRBV3-1/TRBV3-2
TGCGCCAGCAGCTTGCCCCAGTCCTACGAGCAGTACTTC | CASSLPQSYEQYF | NA | NA | TRBJ2-7 | TRBV5-1
TGCGCCAGCAGCTTACTGCCGGGACAGGGGAACCATGGCTACACCTTC | CASSLLPGQGNHGYTF | TRBD1 | NA | TRBJ1-2 | TRBV5-1
TGTGCCAGCAGTGACCGGGACAGGAGTTATAATTCACCCCTCCACTTT | CASSDRDRSYNSPLHF | TRBD1 | once | TRBJ1-6 | TRBV27
TGCAGCGTTGAAGGGGGGGAGGGTGGCTATGGCTACACCTTC | CSVEGGEGGYGYTF | NA | few | TRBJ1-2 | TRBV29-1
TGTGCCAGCAGAACTAGCGGGAGACACGAGCAGTACTTC | CASRTSGRHEQYF | TRBD2 | NA | TRBJ2-7 | TRBV6-5
TGTGCCAGCAGTCCACCGGGGGGTCTCGAGAAAAAACTGTTTTTT | CASSPPGGLEKKLFF | NA | NA | TRBJ1-4 | TRBV6-6
TGCAGCGGTAGCGGGGGGGGAACCGGGGAGCTGTTTTTT | CSGSGGGTGELFF | TRBD2 | NA | TRBJ2-2 | TRBV29-1
TGTGCCAGCTCGGGTCCCGACTATGGCTACACCTTC | CASSGPDYGYTF | NA | NA | TRBJ1-2 | TRBV14
TGCGCCAGCAGCCTGATCCCAGGGGGCCAAGAGACCCAGTACTTC | CASSLIPGGQETQYF | TRBD1 | NA | TRBJ2-5 | TRBV5-1
TGCGCCAGCAGCTTGGGTCCTAGCGGGGGGGCCGCCTACAATGAGCAGTTCTTC | CASSLGPSGGAAYNEQFF | TRBD2 | NA | TRBJ2-1 | TRBV5-1
TGTGCCAGCAGCCAAGCCCTAACTAGCGACAACTCCTACGAGCAGTACTTC | CASSQALTSDNSYEQYF | TRBD2 | NA | TRBJ2-7 | TRBV4-2